This section outlines one TCR beta chain sequence together with its context. Its antigen is as yet unknown. One end of the junction fails to match germline, which may point to a read error. The data were obtained in a study of tumor and adjacent non-tumor tissue in lung cancer. Study overall: Patients were aged about 30 to 76, 9 to 10 men and about 5 women, stage I to III. On average, productive TCRbeta reads reached about 4.17 million per sample. Broader study findings: Tumor repertoires had a smaller top 100 clone share than normal lung.

Three rounds of nested PCR, following a modified ARM-PCR protocol, produced the TCRbeta library. TCRdb redid the calling of the multiplex PCR reads with MiXCR, one entry per CDR3 protein. The table has 55,000 to 75,000 distinct CDR3 sequences, about 60% seen once. In germline, CDR1 is MNHEY, CDR2 SVGAGI. This CDR3 has 15 amino acids. This sample's RNA came from whole unsorted tissue. Newly diagnosed lung cancer patients had thoracic surgery in China, August–late 2014, without prior chemotherapy. The origin of this receptor is a man in his fifties with non-small cell lung cancer. Sequenced input: lung tumor tissue. The gene calls are TRBV6-5 and TRBJ1-6, with D possibly being TRBD1 (6 bases). The CDR3 region has the DNA TGTGCCAGCAGTGAGATGACAGGTGATAATTCACCCCTCCGCTTT. This translates into CASSEMTGDNSPLRF.